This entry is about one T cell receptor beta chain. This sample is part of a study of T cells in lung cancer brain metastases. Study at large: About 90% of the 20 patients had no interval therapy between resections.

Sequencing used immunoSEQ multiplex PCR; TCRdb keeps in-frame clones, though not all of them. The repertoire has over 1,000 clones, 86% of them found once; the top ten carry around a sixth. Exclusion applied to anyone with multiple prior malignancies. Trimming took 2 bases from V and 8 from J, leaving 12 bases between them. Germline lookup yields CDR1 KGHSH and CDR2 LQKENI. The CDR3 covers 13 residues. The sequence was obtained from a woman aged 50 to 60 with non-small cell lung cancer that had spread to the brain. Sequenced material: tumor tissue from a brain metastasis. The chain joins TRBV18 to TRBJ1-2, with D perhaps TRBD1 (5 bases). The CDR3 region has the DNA TGTGCCAGCTCACCAGGGGCAGGGACGGGCTACACCTTC. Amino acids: CASSPGAGTGYTF.